This TCR beta chain was recovered during a study of blood T cell repertoires in COVID-19. Across the study: Both acute and convalescent COVID-19 samples were obtained from the United States, Italy and Spain.

V was shortened by 4 bases and J by 3 bases, with 6 bases between the two germline ends. Germline V gene lookup returns CDR1 SQVTM and CDR2 ANQGSEA. CDR3 size: 12 residues. The protocol was immunoSEQ multiplex PCR, while the TCRdb copy is restricted to in-frame clones and leaves out a portion. The sample holds approximately 390,000 clones, about 86% seen once. This TCR was recovered from a woman aged 50 to 60 who had recovered from COVID-19. The source material was PBMCs or T cells enriched from blood (not recorded which). V is TRBV29-1 and J is TRBJ2-2; D unresolved. The CDR3 protein is CSVGQDTGELFF. CDR3 nucleotides: TGCAGCGTTGGGCAGGACACCGGGGAGCTGTTTTTT.